The rows below give T cell receptor beta chains drawn from one sample of a study of shared clonotypes between healthy human individuals. Repertoires were generated with immunoSEQ multiplex PCR, while TCRdb's copy carries only in-frame clones and drops some. The repertoire holds about 2.1 million clones, with 90% to 95% as singletons. Sequenced input: naive CD8+ T cells from PBMCs. Receptors were obtained from a man between 18 and 35 years old in good health. Some clones in this sample may be carry-over from other donors' samples. Each CDR3 is given with its conserved first and last residue.

v_call: TRBV5-1
j_call: TRBJ2-7
cdr3_aa: CASSLDRTSYEQYF

v_call: TRBV2
j_call: TRBJ2-2
cdr3_aa: CASSEARGTGGELFF

v_call: TRBV4-2
j_call: TRBJ1-1
cdr3_aa: CASSQDRSHAEAFF

v_call: TRBV19
j_call: TRBJ2-7
cdr3_aa: CASSIREGEAGEQYF

v_call: TRBV7-9
j_call: TRBJ2-1
cdr3_aa: CASSLPLSMRQFF

v_call: TRBV9
j_call: TRBJ2-7
cdr3_aa: CASSVGISYEQYF

v_call: TRBV7-8
j_call: TRBJ2-5
cdr3_aa: CASSQYNRPETQYF

v_call: TRBV30
j_call: TRBJ1-4
cdr3_aa: CACPNEVPGEKLFF

v_call: TRBV6-5
j_call: TRBJ2-3
cdr3_aa: CASSSLGGNTDTQYF

v_call: TRBV5-1
j_call: TRBJ1-1
cdr3_aa: CASSLGPSGNTEAFF

v_call: TRBV11-2
j_call: TRBJ2-1
cdr3_aa: CASSLEGNEQFF

v_call: TRBV4-1
j_call: TRBJ2-2
cdr3_aa: CASSQLESGELFF

v_call: TRBV5-1
j_call: TRBJ2-1
cdr3_aa: CASSFRLLAGGHGEQFF

v_call: TRBV28
j_call: TRBJ2-1
cdr3_aa: CASSLGGINEQFF

v_call: TRBV7-2
j_call: TRBJ2-1
cdr3_aa: CASSPRDRVTYNEQFF

v_call: TRBV30
j_call: TRBJ2-5
cdr3_aa: CAWSVGSLETQYF

v_call: TRBV7-8
j_call: TRBJ2-7
cdr3_aa: CASSLGLAGALGYEQYF

v_call: TRBV2
j_call: TRBJ1-2
cdr3_aa: CARLDKNYGYTF

v_call: TRBV7-9
j_call: TRBJ1-1
cdr3_aa: CASSSLGTEAFF

v_call: TRBV11-2
j_call: TRBJ2-1
cdr3_aa: CASSLVAGESSYNEQFF

v_call: TRBV15
j_call: TRBJ1-1
cdr3_aa: CATCLEGANWVTEAFF

v_call: TRBV27
j_call: TRBJ2-1
cdr3_aa: CASSSSAGVVYNEQFF

v_call: TRBV27
j_call: TRBJ1-4
cdr3_aa: CASSVDRVNEKLFF

v_call: TRBV27
j_call: TRBJ1-3
cdr3_aa: CASSLFRTGYTIYF